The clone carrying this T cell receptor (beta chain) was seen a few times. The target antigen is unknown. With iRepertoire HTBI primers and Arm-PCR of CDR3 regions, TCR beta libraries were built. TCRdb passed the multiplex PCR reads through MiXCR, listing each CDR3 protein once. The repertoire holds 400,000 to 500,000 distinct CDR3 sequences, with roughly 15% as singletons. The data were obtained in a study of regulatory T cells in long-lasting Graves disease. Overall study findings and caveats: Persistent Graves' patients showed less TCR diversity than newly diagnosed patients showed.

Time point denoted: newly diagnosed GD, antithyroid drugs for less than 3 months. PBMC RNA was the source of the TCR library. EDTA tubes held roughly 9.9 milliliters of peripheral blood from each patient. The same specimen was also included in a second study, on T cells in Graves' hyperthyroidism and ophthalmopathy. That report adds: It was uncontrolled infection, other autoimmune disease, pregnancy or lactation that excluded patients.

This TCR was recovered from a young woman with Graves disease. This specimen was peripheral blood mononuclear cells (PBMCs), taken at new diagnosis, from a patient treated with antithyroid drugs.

Here the CDR3 reads CASSPARTSGYEQYF. The CDR3 DNA reads as TGTGCCAGCAGTCCCGCGCGGACTAGCGGGTACGAGCAGTACTTC. The gene calls are TRBV28 and TRBJ2-7, with 11 bases matching TRBD2. Germline CDR1 and CDR2: MDHEN and SYDVKM. J was trimmed by 4 bases and V by 5 bases; bases with no gene match: 7. The CDR3 is made up of 15 amino acids.